This entry lists 31 T cell receptor beta chains sequenced from one sample in a study of identical twins. In TCRdb, the 5' RACE reads were re-called with MiXCR into one record per CDR3 protein. Among some 590,000 distinct CDR3 sequences, 9.6% were seen once, and the ten largest hold 3%. The same data also went into a second study, on yellow fever vaccine responses in identical twins.

What was sequenced was PBMCs. These TCRs come from a woman younger than 35 in good health.

This clonotype was found many times. V is TRBV5-1 and J is TRBJ1-3; D ambiguous. V was shortened by 5 bases and J by 2 bases, with 11 bases between the two germline ends. This CDR3 spans 14 amino acids. Germline assignment: CDR1 SGHRS and CDR2 YFSETQ. The CDR3 sequence is CASRESGAGNTIYF. For the CDR3, the DNA is TGCGCCAGCAGGGAATCGGGTGCTGGAAACACCATATATTTT.

This chain uses TRBV29-1 with TRBJ1-2; weak D call: TRBD1 (6 bases). Trimming stripped 3 bases from V and 5 bases from J, with 16 bases between. The CDR3 is made up of 14 amino acids. Germline CDR1 reads SQVTM; CDR2 reads ANQGSEA. DNA of the CDR3: TGCAGCGTTGAGTTGCAGGGGCATCGTTATGGCTACACCTTC. Protein: CSVELQGHRYGYTF.

This clonotype was picked up many times. This chain links TRBV19 with TRBJ2-1; 9 positions agree with TRBD2. With 1 base clipped from V and 3 bases from J, the junction kept 13 bases outside the gene matches. Germline V gene sequence: CDR1 LNHDA, CDR2 SQIVND (reference sequence). The CDR3 sequence is 19 residues long. The DNA of the CDR3 is TGTGCCAGTAGTATAGCGGGCGTAGCGGGGGCCTTTTACTACAATGAGCAGTTCTTC. Translated: CASSIAGVAGAFYYNEQFF.

The sample holds many counts of this clonotype. This sequence joins TRBV6-1 and TRBJ2-1; the match to TRBD2 covers 8 bases. CDR3 size: 16 residues. V was clipped by 4 bases and J by 7 bases; unmatched bases: 12. Germline V gene data show CDR1 as MNHNS and CDR2 as SASEGT. CDR3 bases: TGTGCCAGCAGTGTTTCGCAGGCGGGGGGTTTTAATGAGCAGTTCTTC. Amino acid sequence: CASSVSQAGGFNEQFF.

This clonotype was observed a few times. The chain joins TRBV10-1 to TRBJ2-1; D perhaps matches TRBD2 (5 bases). V was trimmed by 9 bases and J by 8 bases, leaving 29 bases between them. CDR3 length: 17 residues. CDR1 is WNHNN, CDR2 SYGVQD, per germline (reference sequence). In nucleotides, the CDR3 is TGCGCCAGTAGAACTAGGACTGCTTCGGTCTCTGGGGATGAGCAGTTCTTC. Protein sequence: CASRTRTASVSGDEQFF.

CDR3 nucleotides: TGCAGTGCTGGAAGTACCAAAAACATTCAGTACTTC. It codes for CSAGSTKNIQYF. The chain has TRBV20-1 and TRBJ2-4, with unresolved D. The CDR3 is made up of 12 amino acids. The V end lost 5 bases, the J end lost 2 bases, and 7 bases lay between the germline ends. CDR1 is DFQATT, CDR2 SNEGSKA, per germline (reference sequence).

In its sample, this clonotype was seen a few times. The genes are TRBV5-6 and TRBJ1-2; D possibly corresponds to TRBD1 (6 bases). Trimming left V 4 bases short and J 2 bases short, with 12 bases between. Germline CDR1 and CDR2: SGHDT and YYEEEE. The length of the CDR3 is 14 residues. The CDR3 sequence: CASSTAGANYGYTF. Here the CDR3 DNA reads TGTGCCAGCAGCACCGCGGGGGCGAACTATGGCTACACCTTC.

This clonotype was detected a few times. This sequence joins TRBV9 and TRBJ1-6; TRBD1 matches 8 bases. CDR1 SGDLS and CDR2 YYNGEE come from the germline V gene. The trim removed 4 bases at V and 9 bases at J, leaving 6 bases unmatched. CDR3 length: 14 residues. This CDR3 is CASSLDRALSPLHF. CDR3 nucleotide sequence: TGTGCCAGCAGCCTGGACAGGGCCCTTTCACCCCTCCACTTT.

At least ten counts were recorded for this clonotype. J is TRBJ2-6 and V is TRBV7-8; possibly TRBD1 for D (5 bases). Germline loops: CDR1 SGHVS, CDR2 FQNEAQ. Deletions cut 5 bases from V and 0 bases from J, with 11 bases between. The CDR3 is made up of 16 amino acids. The CDR3 loop reads CASSGTQDSGANVLTF. In DNA, the CDR3 is TGTGCCAGCAGCGGTACACAGGACTCTGGGGCCAACGTCCTGACTTTC.

This clonotype was observed a few times. The chain uses TRBV4-1 and TRBJ2-3; D gene unclear. Per the germline V gene, CDR1 is MGHRA and CDR2 is YSYEKL. V gave up 0 bases and J gave up 3 bases, with 13 bases separating them. The CDR3 loop spans 16 amino acids. The CDR3 is CASSQDYGGRTDTQYF. CDR3 coding DNA: TGCGCCAGCAGCCAAGATTACGGCGGCCGAACAGATACGCAGTATTTT.

Only a few counts were recorded for this clonotype. V usage is TRBV5-1 and J usage is TRBJ2-7; D tentatively reads TRBD1 or TRBD2 (5 bases each). The germline V gene has CDR1 SGHRS and CDR2 YFSETQ. The CDR3 sequence is 14 residues long. Trimming left V 0 bases short and J 5 bases short, with 12 bases between. Here the CDR3 reads CASSLDPRDDEQYF. In DNA form, the CDR3 reads TGCGCCAGCAGCTTGGATCCCAGGGACGACGAGCAGTACTTC.

The rearrangement links TRBV27 to TRBJ1-1; 12 bases map to TRBD1. V was pared by 6 bases and J by 7 bases, with 6 bases of the junction left unmatched. CDR3 length equals 14 residues. Germline V gives CDR1 MNHEY, CDR2 SMNVEV (reference sequence). In DNA, the CDR3 is TGTGCCAGCAGGGGGACAGGGGGCAAGGGTGAAGCTTTCTTT. Translated: CASRGTGGKGEAFF.

The rearrangement links TRBV30 to TRBJ2-5; D gene ambiguous. The CDR3 is made up of 13 amino acids. The V end was cut by 8 bases, the J end by 0 bases, with 13 bases between. Germline CDR1 and CDR2: GTSNPN and SVGIG (reference sequence). CDR3 nucleotides: TGTGCCCGGACCGACACCGACCAAGAGACCCAGTACTTC. It codes for CARTDTDQETQYF.

This clonotype was seen a few times. The chain couples TRBV7-8 to TRBJ1-5; D remains unclear. The germline V gene has CDR1 SGHVS and CDR2 FQNEAQ. V lost 4 bases to trimming and J lost 0 bases, with 7 bases between them. CDR3 length: 14 amino acids. Written as DNA, the CDR3 is TGTGCCAGCAGCTCGGGGTCTAGCAATCAGCCCCAGCATTTT. It encodes CASSSGSSNQPQHF.

In this sample, this clonotype turned up many times. The V and J genes are TRBV10-2 and TRBJ2-5, with D perhaps matching TRBD2 (6 bases). The CDR3 consists of 13 residues. V was pared by 6 bases and J by 0 bases, with 8 bases between. Germline values: CDR1 WSHSY, CDR2 SAAADI. The CDR3 sequence is CASRRDYQETQYF. The CDR3 DNA is TGCGCCAGCAGGCGGGACTACCAAGAGACCCAGTACTTC.

This chain connects TRBV29-1 to TRBJ2-3; TRBD2 matches at 8 bases. The CDR3 sequence is 16 residues long. CDR1 SQVTM and CDR2 ANQGSEA come from the germline V gene. J lost 5 bases, V lost 8 bases, and 18 bases had no gene match. CDR3 sequence (DNA): TGCAGCTACCGGGGACTAGGATGGAGGGATGAAGATACGCAGTATTTT. Protein product: CSYRGLGWRDEDTQYF.

This clonotype was picked up many times. The chain recombines TRBV5-1 with TRBJ1-1, with 7 bases matching TRBD1. The CDR3 totals 14 residues. CDR1 is SGHRS, CDR2 YFSETQ, per germline. V lost 5 bases, J lost 5 bases, and 9 bases stayed unmatched. CDR3 residues: CASSSGQVGTEAFF. The CDR3 nucleotides are TGCGCCAGCAGTTCCGGACAGGTAGGAACTGAAGCTTTCTTT.

This clonotype showed up just a few times. V usage is TRBV12-3 or TRBV12-4 and J usage is TRBJ1-1, with D possibly TRBD1 on 6 matching bases. The V and J ends lost 5 bases and 1 base respectively, with 14 bases between them. This CDR3 comprises 15 residues. The CDR3 region is CASSMRSRGNTEAFF. The DNA of the CDR3 is TGTGCCAGCAGTATGAGGTCCAGGGGGAACACTGAAGCTTTCTTT.

V is TRBV7-9 and J is TRBJ2-3; perhaps TRBD2 as D (6 bases). This CDR3 is 16 amino acids long. Trimming stripped 5 bases from V and 3 bases from J, with 18 bases between. Per the germline V gene, CDR1 is SEHNR and CDR2 is FQNEAQ (reference sequence). The CDR3 DNA reads as TGTGCCAGCAGCCCCTCGCCCTCGGACTATACAGATACGCAGTATTTT. Translation gives CASSPSPSDYTDTQYF.

V and J are TRBV11-2 and TRBJ2-1, with D perhaps TRBD2 (6 bases). The germline gives CDR1 SGHAT, CDR2 FQNNGV. This CDR3 spans 16 amino acids. Trimming shortened V by 3 bases and J by 8 bases, and 20 bases separated the two germline ends. CDR3 protein: CASSLLAQTRGHEQFF. CDR3 nucleotides: TGTGCCAGCAGCTTGCTAGCGCAAACCCGGGGCCATGAGCAGTTCTTC.

The chain links TRBV23-1 to TRBJ2-7; TRBD1 agrees at 7 bases. TRBV23-1 is placed among ORFs of uncertain function. The CDR3 consists of 15 residues. The junction had 7 bases not matched to a gene; V was cut back by 3 bases and J by 2 bases. The DNA for the CDR3 is TGCGCCAGCAGTCAGGGACAGAGCAAGGCCTACGAGCAGTACTTC. The encoded protein is CASSQGQSKAYEQYF.

In its sample, this clonotype was seen a few times. The gene calls are TRBV29-1 and TRBJ1-4, with 8 positions matching TRBD1. CDR1 SQVTM and CDR2 ANQGSEA come from the germline V gene. The CDR3 is 13 residues long. V was clipped by 4 bases and J by 3 bases; unmatched bases: 1. This CDR3 reads CSVGGQANEKLFF. The CDR3 coding sequence is TGCAGCGTTGGGGGACAGGCTAATGAAAAACTGTTTTTT. The full variable domain, with the rest looked up from reference TRBV29-1 and TRBJ1-4, is SAVISQKPSRDICQRGTSLTIQCQVDSQVTMMFWYRQQPGQSLTLIATANQGSEATYESGFVIDKFPISRPNLTFSTLTVSNMSPEDSSIYLCSVGGQANEKLFFGSGTQLSVL.

This clonotype was detected many times. This chain uses TRBV15 with TRBJ1-1, with TRBD1 matching over 7 bases. The V gene end was trimmed by 1 base and the J gene end by 1 base; junction bases not matched to a gene: 9. CDR3 length: 17 amino acids. Looked up from germline, CDR1 is LNHNV and CDR2 is YYDKDF (reference sequence). The CDR3 DNA is TGTGCCACCAGCAGAGGCGGAGGGGGCAGGGGGAACACTGAAGCTTTCTTT. It codes for CATSRGGGGRGNTEAFF.

This clonotype was detected a few times. V usage is TRBV3-1 and J usage is TRBJ2-2; D perhaps matches TRBD1 (6 bases). Germline V lookup: CDR1 LGHDT, CDR2 YNNKEL (reference sequence). The V end was cut by 1 base, the J end by 5 bases, with 26 bases between. The CDR3 length is 20 residues. The chain's CDR3 is CASSQGTTGIRVRVTGELFF. CDR3 sequence (DNA): TGTGCCAGCAGCCAAGGGACGACAGGTATACGGGTCCGAGTAACCGGGGAGCTGTTTTTT.

The CDR3: CASSLGRHLTYEQYF. The CDR3 region has the DNA TGTGCCAGCAGCCTAGGACGACACCTAACCTACGAGCAGTACTTC. This rearrangement joins TRBV12-3 or TRBV12-4 to TRBJ2-7; D uncertain. With 6 bases removed from V and 2 bases from J, the gap between germline ends came to 17 bases. The CDR3 totals 15 residues.

The V gene is TRBV19, the J gene TRBJ2-1; the D gene is possibly TRBD2 (5 bases). CDR3 size: 14 residues. Germline lookup yields CDR1 LNHDA and CDR2 SQIVND (reference sequence). Trimming cost V 6 bases and J 5 bases, with 14 bases left between them. CDR3 protein: CASRSTRENNEQFF. In DNA, the CDR3 is TGTGCCAGTAGGTCAACTAGAGAGAACAATGAGCAGTTCTTC.

This clonotype was found a few times. The rearrangement uses TRBV20-1 and TRBJ2-1, with 12 bases aligning to TRBD2. Germline CDR1 and CDR2: DFQATT and SNEGSKA (reference sequence). The CDR3 length is 16 residues. Trimming took 1 base from V and 4 from J; bases not matched to a gene: 5. The CDR3 region is CSARGTSGKDYNEQFF. The CDR3 nucleotides read TGCAGTGCTAGAGGGACTAGCGGGAAAGATTACAATGAGCAGTTCTTC.

This clonotype was recorded a few times. V gene TRBV4-3 combines with J gene TRBJ2-7, with 9 nucleotides matching TRBD1. Germline V gene lookup returns CDR1 LGHNA and CDR2 YSLEER. This CDR3 has 15 amino acids. V lost 5 bases, J lost 2 bases, and 7 bases stayed unmatched. The CDR3 sequence: CASSTRGQGPYEQYF. CDR3 DNA sequence: TGCGCCAGCAGCACGCGCGGACAGGGGCCCTACGAGCAGTACTTC.

This chain joins TRBV6-2 or TRBV6-3 and TRBJ2-1; either TRBD1 or TRBD2 may supply D (5 bases each). Germline V gene sequence: CDR1 MNHEY, CDR2 SVGEGT. The CDR3 is made up of 20 amino acids. Trimming left V 6 bases short and J 3 bases short, with 30 bases between. The CDR3 region has the DNA TGTGCCAGCAGCGCCATACCGCTGGCGTCAAAGGGGACGTTCTACAATGAGCAGTTCTTC. Translated, it gives CASSAIPLASKGTFYNEQFF.

This clonotype has only a few counts. V gene TRBV7-9 combines with J gene TRBJ2-7; no clear D gene. Germline V gene data show CDR1 as SEHNR and CDR2 as FQNEAQ (reference sequence). This CDR3 region has 12 residues. V lost 5 bases to trimming and J lost 6 bases, with 11 bases between them. The DNA for the CDR3 is TGTGCCAGCAGCACCACACTCACCGAGCAGTACTTC. This translates into CASSTTLTEQYF.

This clonotype was seen only a few times. The V call is TRBV6-5, the J call TRBJ2-5; 15 bases align to TRBD2. Trimming at V came to 4 bases and at J to 4 bases, leaving 7 bases not matched to a gene. This CDR3 is 17 amino acids long. Germline V gene lookup returns CDR1 MNHEY and CDR2 SVGAGI. The CDR3 loop is CASSFGLAGGPGETQYF. The CDR3 DNA reads TGTGCCAGCAGTTTCGGACTAGCGGGAGGGCCTGGAGAGACCCAGTACTTC.